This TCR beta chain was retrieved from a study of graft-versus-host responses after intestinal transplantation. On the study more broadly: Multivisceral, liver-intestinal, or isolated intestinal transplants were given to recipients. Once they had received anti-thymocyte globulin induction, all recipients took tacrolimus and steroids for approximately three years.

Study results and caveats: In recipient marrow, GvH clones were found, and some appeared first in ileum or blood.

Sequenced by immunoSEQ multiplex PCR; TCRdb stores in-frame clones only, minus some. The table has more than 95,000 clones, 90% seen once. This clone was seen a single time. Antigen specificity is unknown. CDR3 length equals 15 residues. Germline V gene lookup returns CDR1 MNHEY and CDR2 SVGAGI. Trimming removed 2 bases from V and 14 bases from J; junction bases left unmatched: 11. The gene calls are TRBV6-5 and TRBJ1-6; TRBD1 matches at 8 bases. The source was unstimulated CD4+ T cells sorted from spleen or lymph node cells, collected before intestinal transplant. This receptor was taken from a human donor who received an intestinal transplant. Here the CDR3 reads CASSYVGQGGGSLHF. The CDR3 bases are TGTGCCAGCAGTTACGTTGGACAGGGAGGCGGGTCCCTCCACTTT.